Below, 27 T cell receptor beta chains from the same sample are listed, as sequenced in a study of T cell responses to AZD1222 COVID-19 vaccine. TCRdb's table, derived via immunoSEQ multiplex PCR, lists solely in-frame clones and lacks some. The repertoire consists of about 160,000 clones, with approximately 91% occurring once and the leading ten covering around 6%. Sequenced material: peripheral blood, taken on day 0 of AZD1222 vaccination. These TCRs come from an adult in good health.

This rearrangement joins TRBV15 to TRBJ1-6, with D possibly being TRBD1 (6 bases). The V end was cut by 6 bases, the J end by 8 bases, with 11 bases between. This CDR3 has 13 residues. CDR1 is LNHNV, CDR2 YYDKDF, per germline (reference sequence). The CDR3 nucleotides read TGTGCCACCAGGGACAGCGAAGATTCACCCCTCCACTTT. Translating it yields CATRDSEDSPLHF. Full variable domain (remainder filled in from reference TRBV15 and TRBJ1-6): DAMVIQNPRYQVTQFGKPVTLSCSQTLNHNVMYWYQQKSSQAPKLLFHYYDKDFNNEADTPDNFQSRRPNTSFCFLDIRSPGLGDTAMYLCATRDSEDSPLHFGNGTRLTVT.

The chain's CDR3 is CASSLAGGGANYGYTF. Here the CDR3 DNA reads TGCGCCAGCAGCTTGGCCGGTGGGGGCGCTAACTATGGCTACACCTTC. The chain recombines TRBV5-1 with TRBJ1-2; possibly TRBD1 for D (6 bases). Germline CDR1 and CDR2: SGHRS and YFSETQ. V lost 0 bases and J 0 bases, leaving 12 bases between the germline ends. The CDR3 consists of 16 residues.

The chain carries TRBV7-8 and TRBJ1-3; D is ambiguous. The V gene's germline CDR1 is SGHVS and CDR2 FQNEAQ. With 7 bases removed from V and 2 bases from J, the gap between germline ends came to 12 bases. The length of the CDR3 is 14 residues. In DNA, the CDR3 is TGTGCCAGCAAAAGAGATGGAGCTGGAAACACCATATATTTT. Amino acids: CASKRDGAGNTIYF.

J is TRBJ1-2 and V is TRBV5-6; possible D gene TRBD1, 5 bases. Trimming took off 0 bases at V and 6 bases at J, with 18 bases between the two ends. Germline CDR1 is SGHDT and CDR2 is YYEEEE. The CDR3 runs 16 residues. The DNA for the CDR3 is TGTGCCAGCAGCTTGGGCCACCGGGGGAGGGGCCATGGCTACACCTTC. Protein: CASSLGHRGRGHGYTF.

The CDR3 is CASSPQTYEQYF. Written as DNA, the CDR3 is TGTGCCAGCAGTCCACAAACTTACGAGCAGTACTTC. The chain couples TRBV12-3 or TRBV12-4 to TRBJ2-7; D uncertain. Deletions cut 5 bases from V and 4 bases from J, with 9 bases between. CDR3 length: 12 amino acids.

The chain carries TRBV28 and TRBJ1-6; 7 bases are shared with TRBD1. Trimming cost V 6 bases and J 5 bases; bases outside gene matches: 10. Germline CDR1 and CDR2: MDHEN and SYDVKM. This CDR3 contains 16 residues. This chain's CDR3 is CASSTIDRVHNSPLHF. The CDR3 nucleotides read TGTGCCAGCAGCACAATCGACAGGGTTCATAATTCACCCCTCCACTTT.

The chain uses TRBV10-1 and TRBJ2-5; 12 bases are a match to TRBD1. Germline V gene lookup returns CDR1 WNHNN and CDR2 SYGVQD (reference sequence). The CDR3 length is 16 residues. V gave up 0 bases and J gave up 5 bases; unmatched junction bases: 4. CDR3 loop: CASSESGDRGLETQYF. The CDR3 region has the DNA TGCGCCAGCAGTGAGTCGGGGGACAGGGGGCTGGAGACCCAGTACTTC.

This chain connects TRBV28 to TRBJ1-2; TRBD1 is a possible D gene (6 bases). This CDR3 spans 14 amino acids. The germline V gene encodes CDR1 MDHEN and CDR2 SYDVKM. V gave up 1 base and J gave up 8 bases, with 14 bases separating them. CDR3 bases: TGTGCCAGCAGTTTATCCCAACAGGGAGGGGGCTACACCTTC. Translated: CASSLSQQGGGYTF.

This clone was observed a few times. This chain joins TRBV13 and TRBJ1-1; 12 nucleotides align to TRBD1. Losses at the gene ends were 5 bases for V and 5 bases for J; bases not matched to a gene: 9. CDR3 size: 16 residues. CDR1 and CDR2 from the germline V gene are PRHDT and FYEKMQ (reference sequence). CDR3 sequence reads: CASSERDRGPGTEAFF. In DNA form, the CDR3 reads TGTGCCAGCAGCGAGCGGGACAGGGGGCCGGGGACTGAAGCTTTCTTT.

This chain connects TRBV5-1 to TRBJ2-7; 8 nucleotides match TRBD2. Trimming removed 0 bases from V and 4 bases from J; junction bases left unmatched: 9. There are 16 residues in the CDR3. CDR1 is SGHRS and CDR2 is YFSETQ in the germline V gene. The CDR3 spells CASSLALADLSYEQYF. The CDR3, as DNA: TGCGCCAGCAGCTTGGCACTAGCGGACCTGTCGTACGAGCAGTACTTC. Complete variable domain (other parts from reference TRBV5-1 and TRBJ2-7): KAGVTQTPRYLIKTRGQQVTLSCSPISGHRSVSWYQQTPGQGLQFLFEYFSETQRNKGNFPGRFSGRQFSNSRSEMNVSTLELGDSALYLCASSLALADLSYEQYFGPGTRLTVT.

The DNA for the CDR3 is TGTGCCAGCAGCTTAGGCACGTCCGGTGATACGCAGTATTTT. Its protein is CASSLGTSGDTQYF. This chain links TRBV7-8 with TRBJ2-3, with no clear D. Deletions cut 1 base from V and 6 bases from J, with 11 bases between. In germline, CDR1 is SGHVS, CDR2 FQNEAQ. This CDR3 region has 14 residues.

The chain combines TRBV5-1 with TRBJ1-2; 7 bases align to TRBD1. V lost 2 bases to trimming and J lost 2 bases; unmatched junction nucleotides: 9. Germline V gene lookup returns CDR1 SGHRS and CDR2 YFSETQ. The CDR3 loop spans 16 amino acids. The CDR3 DNA follows: TGCGCCAGCAGCTTTGCAACAGGGGAATTAAACTATGGCTACACCTTC. Residues: CASSFATGELNYGYTF.

The V call is TRBV12-3 or TRBV12-4, the J call TRBJ2-1, with D maybe TRBD2 (6 bases). Trimming left V 6 bases short and J 8 bases short, with 14 bases between. This CDR3 has 13 residues. The CDR3 is CASRLEGGHEQFF. The CDR3 region has the DNA TGTGCCAGCAGACTAGAGGGAGGACATGAGCAGTTCTTC.

The chain employs TRBV7-3 and TRBJ1-1, with 7 bases aligning to TRBD1. CDR3 length equals 12 residues. V trimming: 6 bases; J trimming: 4 bases; junction bases outside the gene matches: 2. Germline CDR1 SGHTA, CDR2 FQGTGA. CDR3 in amino acids: CASSTGATEAFF. The DNA for the CDR3 is TGTGCCAGCAGTACAGGGGCCACTGAAGCTTTCTTT.

The chain links TRBV7-2 to TRBJ2-7, with 14 bases matching TRBD2. Losses at the gene ends were 1 base for V and 6 bases for J; bases not matched to a gene: 2. CDR3 length: 15 residues. Per the germline V gene, CDR1 is SGHTA and CDR2 is FQGNSA. Written as DNA, the CDR3 is TGTGCCAGCAGCTTAGGACTAGCGGGGGGGAGCGAGCAGTACTTC. The encoded protein is CASSLGLAGGSEQYF. Full variable domain (remainder filled in from reference TRBV7-2 and TRBJ2-7): GAGVSQSPSNKVTEKGKDVELRCDPISGHTALYWYRQSLGQGLEFLIYFQGNSAPDKSGLPSDRFSAERTGGSVSTLTIQRTQQEDSAVYLCASSLGLAGGSEQYFGPGTRLTVT.

This chain uses TRBV9 with TRBJ1-6; no firm D call. CDR3 length: 16 residues. Trimming cost V 2 bases and J 7 bases, with 16 bases left between them. Germline values: CDR1 SGDLS, CDR2 YYNGEE. This CDR3 is CASSVSRDLMNSPLHF. In DNA form, the CDR3 reads TGTGCCAGCAGCGTGAGCCGAGACCTCATGAATTCACCCCTCCACTTT.

This clone is categorized as medium-sized. The chain joins TRBV7-9 to TRBJ2-2; D call uncertain. This CDR3 is built from 12 residues. Trimming stripped 5 bases from V and 10 bases from J, with 11 bases between. CDR1 is SEHNR and CDR2 is FQNEAQ in the germline V gene (reference sequence). This CDR3 is CASSPQVLELFF. The CDR3, as DNA: TGTGCCAGCAGCCCGCAGGTGTTGGAGCTGTTTTTT.

The J gene is TRBJ2-5, the V gene TRBV20-1; no clear D. CDR1 is DFQATT and CDR2 is SNEGSKA in the germline V gene (reference sequence). Trimming took off 6 bases at V and 2 bases at J, with 4 bases between the two ends. This CDR3 is 10 amino acids long. CDR3 loop: CSARQETQYF. The CDR3, as DNA: TGCAGTGCCAGACAAGAGACCCAGTACTTC.

This chain uses TRBV30 with TRBJ1-5; 7 bases match TRBD1. The CDR3 is 15 residues long. Germline lookup yields CDR1 GTSNPN and CDR2 SVGIG (reference sequence). J was trimmed by 7 bases and V by 3 bases; bases with no gene match: 12. The CDR3 sequence: CAWSLGQAQGQPQHF. CDR3 DNA: TGTGCCTGGAGCCTCGGACAGGCCCAAGGGCAGCCCCAGCATTTT.

V is TRBV9 and J is TRBJ2-2; 7 bases are shared with TRBD1. CDR1 is SGDLS, CDR2 YYNGEE, per germline. The ends lost 3 bases at V and 6 bases at J; junction bases unmatched: 8. The CDR3 covers 15 residues. CDR3 in amino acids: CASSGGTVSPGELFF. The DNA for the CDR3 is TGTGCCAGCAGCGGGGGGACAGTAAGCCCCGGGGAGCTGTTTTTT. Variable domain in full (rest from reference TRBV9 and TRBJ2-2): DSGVTQTPKHLITATGQRVTLRCSPRSGDLSVYWYQQSLDQGLQFLIQYYNGEERAKGNILERFSAQQFPDLHSELNLSSLELGDSALYFCASSGGTVSPGELFFGEGSRLTVL.

V is TRBV7-2 and J is TRBJ2-5, with TRBD2 matching over 7 bases. The germline gives CDR1 SGHTA, CDR2 FQGNSA. The CDR3 is 14 residues long. V was pared by 5 bases and J by 6 bases, with 9 bases of the junction left unmatched. For the CDR3, the DNA is TGTGCCAGCAGCGCTACTAGCGTGGGTCAGACCCAGTACTTC. This codes for CASSATSVGQTQYF.

In nucleotides, the CDR3 is TGTGCCAGCAGCCGCCAGGGTGTAGTGCTGGAAGCTTTCTTT. This gives the protein CASSRQGVVLEAFF. The chain employs TRBV7-9 and TRBJ1-1; perhaps TRBD1 as D (5 bases). The CDR3 has 14 amino acids. With 5 bases removed from V and 8 bases from J, the gap between germline ends came to 18 bases. The germline gives CDR1 SEHNR, CDR2 FQNEAQ (reference sequence).

CDR3 residues: CASSPGQGIYYGYTF. The CDR3 DNA is TGTGCCAGCAGTCCGGGACAGGGGATCTACTATGGCTACACCTTC. The chain employs TRBV28 and TRBJ1-2; 10 bases align to TRBD1. The CDR3 extends over 15 amino acids. Germline V gene data show CDR1 as MDHEN and CDR2 as SYDVKM. Trimming cost V 5 bases and J 3 bases; bases outside gene matches: 6.

The chain has TRBV10-3 and TRBJ1-5; D ambiguous. CDR3 length: 15 residues. V dropped 3 bases and J dropped 10 bases, with 19 bases sitting between them. The V gene's germline CDR1 is ENHRY and CDR2 SYGVKD. The CDR3 DNA reads as TGTGCCATCAGTGAAGTCGTGGCAGCTTCTGGACCCCAGCATTTT. This translates into CAISEVVAASGPQHF.

The chain employs TRBV4-1 and TRBJ1-2, with TRBD1 identical over 10 bases. Unmatched junction bases numbered 6, after V lost 3 bases and J lost 5 bases. Looked up from germline, CDR1 is MGHRA and CDR2 is YSYEKL. There are 15 residues in the CDR3. This CDR3 is CASSQTGGDGYGYTF. CDR3 nucleotides: TGCGCCAGCAGCCAGACAGGGGGCGATGGGTATGGCTACACCTTC.

About this clone itself: Other DNA sequences of this sample code for an identical CDR3. The chain uses TRBV7-2 and TRBJ1-4; D not certain. The germline gives CDR1 SGHTA, CDR2 FQGNSA. The CDR3 runs to 16 residues. Trimming stripped 0 bases from V and 0 bases from J, with 8 bases between. As DNA, the CDR3 is TGTGCCAGCAGCTTAGCCGGCGGGGCAACTAATGAAAAACTGTTTTTT. It translates to CASSLAGGATNEKLFF.

J is TRBJ1-1 and V is TRBV4-3, with D hard to call. V gave up 0 bases and J gave up 7 bases, with 6 bases separating them. Per germline, CDR1 LGHNA and CDR2 YSLEER. There are 12 residues in the CDR3. The CDR3 nucleotides read TGCGCCAGCAGCCAAGAAGTAAGTGAAGCTTTCTTT. Its protein is CASSQEVSEAFF.